Listed here are 19 T cell receptor beta chains from one sample, sequenced in a study of T cells in Graves' hyperthyroidism and ophthalmopathy. Amplified regions were TCR beta CDR3 sequences from RNA transcripts. HTBI primers drove first-round RT-PCR of the TCR CDR3. Via MiXCR, TCRdb re-called the multiplex PCR reads, giving one row per CDR3 protein. This table holds more than 300,000 distinct CDR3 sequences, approximately 17% found once. Sequenced: blood. The receptors come from a man younger than 35 with Graves' ophthalmopathy.

Only a few counts were recorded for this clonotype. This chain joins TRBV12-3 or TRBV12-4 and TRBJ2-5; no firm D call. The CDR3 consists of 12 residues. Trimming shortened V by 5 bases and J by 7 bases, and 11 bases separated the two germline ends. The CDR3 DNA reads as TGTGCCAGCAGTCCGGCTGGTAGGACCCAGTACTTC. Protein product: CASSPAGRTQYF.

The rearrangement links TRBV14 to TRBJ1-2; 8 nucleotides align to TRBD1. This CDR3 region has 15 residues. Germline V gene lookup returns CDR1 SGHDN and CDR2 FVKESK. With 4 bases clipped from V and 1 base from J, the junction kept 5 bases outside the gene matches. The CDR3 DNA follows: TGTGCCAGCAGCCCCCGGACAGGGATTAACTATGGCTACACCTTC. Amino acids: CASSPRTGINYGYTF.

The table lists this clonotype with many counts. The chain uses TRBV5-1 and TRBJ2-7; D gene unclear. The V gene's germline CDR1 is SGHRS and CDR2 YFSETQ. CDR3 length equals 14 residues. V was pared by 0 bases and J by 0 bases, with 7 bases between. The CDR3 sequence: CASSLAPSSYEQYF. CDR3 bases: TGCGCCAGCAGCTTGGCCCCTAGCTCCTACGAGCAGTACTTC. The variable domain in full, with the rest retrieved from reference TRBV5-1 and TRBJ2-7, is KAGVTQTPRYLIKTRGQQVTLSCSPISGHRSVSWYQQTPGQGLQFLFEYFSETQRNKGNFPGRFSGRQFSNSRSEMNVSTLELGDSALYLCASSLAPSSYEQYFGPGTRLTVT.

This clonotype was seen many times. The V and J genes are TRBV2 and TRBJ1-1; perhaps TRBD1 as D (5 bases). CDR3 length: 14 amino acids. The germline CDR1 and CDR2 sequences are SNHLY and FYNNEI. The ends were cut back, 3 bases at V and 3 bases at J, with 11 bases in the middle. The CDR3 DNA reads as TGTGCCAGCAGTGAGAGAGGGGATCACACTGAAGCTTTCTTT. Its translation: CASSERGDHTEAFF. The full variable domain, in which reference TRBV2 and TRBJ1-1 provide the parts outside the CDR3, is EPEVTQTPSHQVTQMGQEVILRCVPISNHLYFYWYRQILGQKVEFLVSFYNNEISEKSEIFDDQFSVERPDGSNFTLKIRSTKLEDSAMYFCASSERGDHTEAFFGQGTRLTVV.

The gene calls are TRBV5-1 and TRBJ2-5; D may be TRBD2 (6 bases). The CDR3 runs 13 residues. V gave up 5 bases and J gave up 3 bases, with 11 bases separating them. CDR1 and CDR2 (germline): SGHRS, YFSETQ. The CDR3 region has the DNA TGCGCCAGCAGGACCTCGGGGGAAGAGACCCAGTACTTC. Its translation: CASRTSGEETQYF.

This clonotype was seen more than once but under ten times. J is TRBJ2-2 and V is TRBV6-1; TRBD1 agrees at 7 bases. From germline, CDR1 is MNHNS and CDR2 SASEGT. Trimming at V came to 8 bases and at J to 7 bases, leaving 7 bases not matched to a gene. This CDR3 has 13 residues. The chain's CDR3 is CASSDRDYGELFF. For the CDR3, the DNA is TGTGCCAGCTCTGACAGGGATTACGGGGAGCTGTTTTTT.

In its sample, this clonotype was seen a few times. The genes are TRBV6-4 and TRBJ1-5; 10 bases are shared with TRBD1. From germline, CDR1 is MRHNA and CDR2 SNTAGT. V lost 3 bases, J lost 6 bases, and 5 bases stayed unmatched. The CDR3 runs to 15 residues. CDR3 coding DNA: TGTGCCAGCAGTGAGGGGACAGGGGAGACTCAGCCCCAGCATTTT. It is translated as CASSEGTGETQPQHF.

The chain is built from TRBV14 and TRBJ1-6, with D uncertain. The CDR3 is 14 amino acids. CDR1 is SGHDN, CDR2 FVKESK, per germline. V gave up 1 base and J gave up 5 bases, with 6 bases separating them. The CDR3 DNA reads TGTGCCAGCAGCCAAGGACGGAATAATTCACCCCTCCACTTT. Residues: CASSQGRNNSPLHF. The full variable domain, rest sourced from reference TRBV14 and TRBJ1-6, is EAGVTQFPSHSVIEKGQTVTLRCDPISGHDNLYWYRRVMGKEIKFLLHFVKESKQDESGMPNNRFLAERTGGTYSTLKVQPAELEDSGVYFCASSQGRNNSPLHFGNGTRLTVT.

The table lists this clonotype with many counts. The chain employs TRBV12-3 or TRBV12-4 and TRBJ1-5; D gene uncertain. Between the trimmed V and J ends, which lost 6 bases and 3 bases, there was a span of 6 bases. There are 12 residues in the CDR3. The CDR3, as DNA: TGTGCCAGCAGCTGGCCCAATCAGCCCCAGCATTTT. It specifies CASSWPNQPQHF.

This clonotype has a single count. CDR3 nucleotide sequence: TGTGCCAGCAGTCTCGGATACGGGCCTTACAATGAGCAGTTCTTC. Amino acids: CASSLGYGPYNEQFF. This rearrangement joins TRBV6-1 to TRBJ2-1, with D hard to call. V shed 5 bases and J shed 4 bases, with 15 bases lying between them. CDR3 length equals 15 residues. Germline V gene data show CDR1 as MNHNS and CDR2 as SASEGT.

The V call is TRBV18, the J call TRBJ2-7; tentatively, D is TRBD2 (5 bases). Germline CDR1 and CDR2: KGHSH and LQKENI. V was clipped by 2 bases and J by 3 bases, with 17 bases between them. The CDR3 loop spans 16 amino acids. CDR3 sequence: CASSPAPGESNYEQYF. CDR3 DNA sequence: TGTGCCAGCTCACCAGCCCCCGGGGAGTCCAACTACGAGCAGTACTTC.

Many counts were recorded for this clonotype. The chain uses TRBV2 and TRBJ2-4; no reliable D call. The CDR3 has 13 residues. Trimming stripped 3 bases from V and 8 bases from J, with 11 bases between. The germline V gene has CDR1 SNHLY and CDR2 FYNNEI. In nucleotides, the CDR3 is TGTGCCAGCAGTGAGGGCACCCGAGACATTCAGTACTTC. Translated: CASSEGTRDIQYF. The whole variable domain, remainder taken from reference TRBV2 and TRBJ2-4, is EPEVTQTPSHQVTQMGQEVILRCVPISNHLYFYWYRQILGQKVEFLVSFYNNEISEKSEIFDDQFSVERPDGSNFTLKIRSTKLEDSAMYFCASSEGTRDIQYFGAGTRLSVL.

The chain has TRBV27 and TRBJ1-4; tentatively, D is TRBD1 (5 bases). This CDR3 region has 14 residues. V shed 3 bases and J shed 7 bases, with 12 bases lying between them. The germline V gene has CDR1 MNHEY and CDR2 SMNVEV (reference sequence). The CDR3 loop is CASSFSGDIEKLFF. The CDR3 nucleotides read TGTGCCAGCAGTTTTTCGGGGGATATTGAAAAACTGTTTTTT.

With regard to this clonotype: This clone may be a read error of a much larger clone one base away. This rearrangement joins TRBV11-2 to TRBJ1-2; D remains unclear. Germline V gene sequence: CDR1 SGHAT, CDR2 FQNNGV. Trimming took off 2 bases at V and 1 base at J, with 11 bases between the two ends. The CDR3 length is 15 residues. The CDR3 sequence: CASSLLIALNYGYTF. In DNA, the CDR3 is TGTGCCAGCAGCTTACTTATTGCCCTTAACTATGGCTACACCTTC.

V usage is TRBV6-1 and J usage is TRBJ1-5; D is undetermined. Trimming pared 6 bases from V and 0 bases from J, leaving 12 bases between. The CDR3 totals 15 residues. CDR1 is MNHNS, CDR2 SASEGT, per germline. The CDR3 DNA reads TGTGCCAGCAGCCCCGGGGTTCATAGCAATCAGCCCCAGCATTTT. Protein product: CASSPGVHSNQPQHF.

This clonotype has a handful of counts. The chain is built from TRBV20-1 and TRBJ2-7; maybe TRBD2 (5 bases). The CDR3 runs 14 residues. Trimming left V 6 bases short and J 0 bases short, with 15 bases between. Germline assignment: CDR1 DFQATT and CDR2 SNEGSKA (reference sequence). CDR3 bases: TGCAGTGCCGCGGGCCCGATCAACTCCTACGAGCAGTACTTC. Protein product: CSAAGPINSYEQYF.

V gene TRBV5-1 combines with J gene TRBJ2-5; TRBD1 matches at 9 bases. Looked up from germline, CDR1 is SGHRS and CDR2 is YFSETQ. The J segment lost 4 bases and the V segment lost 3 bases, leaving 4 bases of the junction unmatched. The CDR3 covers 14 residues. In DNA, the CDR3 is TGCGCCAGCAGCTATAACAGGGGGCGAGAGACCCAGTACTTC. Its translation: CASSYNRGRETQYF.

In this sample, this clonotype turned up a few times. V usage is TRBV29-1 and J usage is TRBJ1-3, with D unresolved. The CDR3 length is 11 residues. CDR1 and CDR2 (germline): SQVTM, ANQGSEA. Trimming left V 3 bases short and J 4 bases short, with 4 bases between. This chain's CDR3 is CSVELGNTIYF. CDR3 in DNA: TGCAGCGTTGAGCTGGGAAACACCATATATTTT.

This clonotype has at least ten counts. The CDR3 is CASTPVSGANVLTF. The CDR3 DNA sequence: TGTGCCAGCACTCCGGTTTCTGGGGCCAACGTCCTGACTTTC. The chain combines TRBV12-3 or TRBV12-4 with TRBJ2-6; D gene unclear. V gave up 7 bases and J gave up 1 base, with 8 bases separating them. The CDR3 extends over 14 amino acids.